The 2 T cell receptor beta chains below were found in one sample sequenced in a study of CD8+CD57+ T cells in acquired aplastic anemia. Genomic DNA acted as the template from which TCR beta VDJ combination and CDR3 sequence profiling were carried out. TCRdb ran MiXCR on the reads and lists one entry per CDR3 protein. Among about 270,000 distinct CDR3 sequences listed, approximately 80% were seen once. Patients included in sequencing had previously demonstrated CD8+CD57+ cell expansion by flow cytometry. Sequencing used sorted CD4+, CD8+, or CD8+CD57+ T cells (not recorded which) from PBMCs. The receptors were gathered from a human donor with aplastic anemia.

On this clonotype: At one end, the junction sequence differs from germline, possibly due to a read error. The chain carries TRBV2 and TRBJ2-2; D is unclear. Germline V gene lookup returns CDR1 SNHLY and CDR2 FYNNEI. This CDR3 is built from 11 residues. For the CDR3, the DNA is TGTGCCAGCAGTTATTTGGGGATGCTGTATTTT. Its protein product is CASSYLGMLYF.

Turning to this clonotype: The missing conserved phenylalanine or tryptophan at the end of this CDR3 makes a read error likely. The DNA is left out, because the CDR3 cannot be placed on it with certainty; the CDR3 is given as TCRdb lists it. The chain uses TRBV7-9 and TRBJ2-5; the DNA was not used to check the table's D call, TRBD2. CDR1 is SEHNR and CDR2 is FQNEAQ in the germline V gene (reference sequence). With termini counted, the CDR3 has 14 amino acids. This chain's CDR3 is CASSIQRSGGSDEY.